The 30 T cell receptor beta chains listed next were all sequenced from one sample in a study of T cells in Graves' hyperthyroidism and ophthalmopathy. It was RNA transcripts that yielded the amplified TCR beta CDR3 regions. Primed by the HTBI set, a first-round RT-PCR was run on the TCR CDR3. Each CDR3 protein gets one entry after TCRdb re-called the multiplex PCR reads with MiXCR. The sample shows 600,000 or so distinct CDR3 sequences, roughly 50% of them seen only once. The sample taken for sequencing was peripheral blood or thyroid tissue (not recorded which). These receptors all stem from a woman between 18 and 29 years old with Graves' hyperthyroidism.

The V gene is TRBV7-8, the J gene TRBJ1-4; maybe TRBD1 (5 bases). CDR3 size: 15 residues. V lost 1 base, J lost 4 bases, and 10 bases lay in between. The V gene's germline CDR1 is SGHVS and CDR2 FQNEAQ. CDR3 nucleotide sequence: TGTGCCAGCAGCTTAGGCGGGGGGTTTAATGAAAAACTGTTTTTT. It translates to CASSLGGGFNEKLFF.

The chain recombines TRBV6-5 with TRBJ2-7, with 11 bases identical to TRBD2. Per germline, CDR1 MNHEY and CDR2 SVGAGI. The CDR3 totals 12 residues. V was pared by 2 bases and J by 9 bases, with 0 bases of the junction left unmatched. This CDR3 reads CASSYLAGGQYF. The DNA of the CDR3 is TGTGCCAGCAGTTACCTAGCGGGAGGGCAGTACTTC.

For this clonotype: A much larger clonotype is one base distant, so this may be a read error. V and J are TRBV5-1 and TRBJ1-1, with D possibly TRBD1 on 5 matching bases. Germline CDR1 and CDR2: SGHRS and YFSETQ. Trimming pared 1 base from V and 1 base from J, leaving 11 bases between. There are 15 residues in the CDR3. The CDR3 region is CASSLQGQRNTEAFF. DNA for the CDR3: TGCGCCAGCAGCTTGCAGGGCCAGAGGAACACTGAAGCTTTCTTT.

V is TRBV12-3 or TRBV12-4 and J is TRBJ1-5; 7 bases are shared with TRBD1. Losses at the gene ends were 5 bases for V and 6 bases for J; bases not matched to a gene: 7. CDR3 size: 14 residues. The CDR3 DNA sequence: TGTGCCAGCAGTCAACAGGGGATCTCTCAGCCCCAGCATTTT. Translation gives CASSQQGISQPQHF.

A word on this clonotype: A much larger clone differs from this one at a single base, so this may be a read error. The V gene is TRBV24-1, the J gene TRBJ2-7; D ambiguous. This CDR3 is built from 14 residues. The V end lost 2 bases, the J end lost 0 bases, and 7 bases lay between the germline ends. The germline V gene encodes CDR1 KGHDR and CDR2 SFDVKD. CDR3 DNA: TGTGCCACCAGTGATTGGGTTAGCTCCTACGAGCAGTACTTC. The encoded protein is CATSDWVSSYEQYF.

This chain uses TRBV7-9 with TRBJ2-2; 8 nucleotides align to TRBD2. The CDR3 has 16 amino acids. Per the germline V gene, CDR1 is SEHNR and CDR2 is FQNEAQ (reference sequence). With 5 bases clipped from V and 5 bases from J, the junction kept 10 bases outside the gene matches. The CDR3 here is CASSAHSGKVTGELFF. For the CDR3, the DNA is TGTGCCAGCAGCGCACATAGCGGGAAGGTAACCGGGGAGCTGTTTTTT.

There are many counts of this clonotype. The rearrangement uses TRBV29-1 and TRBJ1-2; possible D gene TRBD1, 5 bases. Germline V gene lookup returns CDR1 SQVTM and CDR2 ANQGSEA. This CDR3 has 13 amino acids. The CDR3 DNA sequence: TGCGCGGAGAAGACAGTAGCTAACTATGGCTACACCTTC. This codes for CAEKTVANYGYTF.

This clonotype was recorded at least ten times. V and J are TRBV20-1 and TRBJ1-5; D is uncertain. In germline, CDR1 is DFQATT, CDR2 SNEGSKA (reference sequence). This CDR3 is built from 14 residues. V lost 3 bases to trimming and J lost 1 base, with 10 bases between them. CDR3: CSASEARSNQPQHF. DNA of the CDR3: TGCAGTGCTAGTGAGGCGCGGAGCAATCAGCCCCAGCATTTT.

Ten or more counts support this clonotype. The chain is built from TRBV24-1 and TRBJ1-3; D is possibly TRBD1 (6 bases). Trimming shortened V by 4 bases and J by 3 bases, and 12 bases separated the two germline ends. This CDR3 is 15 amino acids long. Germline V gene lookup returns CDR1 KGHDR and CDR2 SFDVKD. CDR3 DNA sequence: TGTGCCACCAGTGACAACCGGGACATTGGAAACACCATATATTTT. It specifies CATSDNRDIGNTIYF.

The V gene is TRBV29-1, the J gene TRBJ2-5; the D gene could be TRBD1 or TRBD2 (6 bases each). CDR1 SQVTM and CDR2 ANQGSEA come from the germline V gene. V gave up 0 bases and J gave up 2 bases, with 16 bases separating them. This CDR3 contains 16 residues. In DNA form, the CDR3 reads TGCAGCGTTGAAGATATGTTAGGGGGAGGACAAGAGACCCAGTACTTC. Translation gives CSVEDMLGGGQETQYF.

The rearrangement links TRBV2 to TRBJ2-6; a weak D match, TRBD1 (5 bases). V lost 6 bases, J lost 0 bases, and 15 bases lay in between. Germline V gene sequence: CDR1 SNHLY, CDR2 FYNNEI. The CDR3 is 17 residues long. The CDR3 nucleotides are TGTGCCAGCAGACGCCCCAGGGTGCTCTCTGGGGCCAACGTCCTGACTTTC. Translating it yields CASRRPRVLSGANVLTF. The full variable domain, in which reference TRBV2 and TRBJ2-6 provide the parts outside the CDR3, is EPEVTQTPSHQVTQMGQEVILRCVPISNHLYFYWYRQILGQKVEFLVSFYNNEISEKSEIFDDQFSVERPDGSNFTLKIRSTKLEDSAMYFCASRRPRVLSGANVLTFGAGSRLTVL.

This chain connects TRBV19 to TRBJ2-7, with 7 bases lining up with TRBD1. V was pared by 9 bases and J by 4 bases, with 6 bases of the junction left unmatched. The germline gives CDR1 LNHDA, CDR2 SQIVND (reference sequence). The CDR3 runs 12 residues. The CDR3, as DNA: TGTGCCAGCGGACAGGTGGAGTACGAGCAGTACTTC. Translated: CASGQVEYEQYF. The whole variable domain, filled in from reference TRBV19 and TRBJ2-7, reads DGGITQSPKYLFRKEGQNVTLSCEQNLNHDAMYWYRQDPGQGLRLIYYSQIVNDFQKGDIAEGYSVSREKKESFPLTVTSAQKNPTAFYLCASGQVEYEQYFGPGTRLTVT.

CDR3 loop: CASSAGTGTSPLHF. CDR3 coding DNA: TGTGCCAGCAGCGCCGGGACAGGGACTTCACCCCTCCACTTT. The chain uses TRBV9 and TRBJ1-6; 9 bases fit TRBD1. Germline V CDR1 and CDR2: SGDLS, YYNGEE. This CDR3 is built from 14 residues. J lost 9 bases, V lost 3 bases, and 4 bases had no gene match.

The table lists this clonotype with a few counts. The CDR3 nucleotides are TGCAGCTCGGACGGACTAGCTGGCTACACCTTC. Translated: CSSDGLAGYTF. The J gene is TRBJ1-2, the V gene TRBV29-1; D unresolved. Trimming took off 8 bases at V and 7 bases at J, with 14 bases between the two ends. Germline lookup yields CDR1 SQVTM and CDR2 ANQGSEA. The CDR3 has 11 residues.

This clonotype occurred many times. The chain couples TRBV10-3 to TRBJ1-2, with D perhaps TRBD1 (5 bases). Germline lookup yields CDR1 ENHRY and CDR2 SYGVKD. The CDR3 length is 14 residues. Trimming took 3 bases from V and 6 from J, leaving 14 bases between them. The CDR3 reads CAISDGTARDGYTF. The DNA of the CDR3 is TGTGCCATCAGTGACGGGACGGCTCGCGATGGCTACACCTTC.

Ten or more counts support this clonotype. V usage is TRBV29-1 and J usage is TRBJ2-7, with TRBD2 matching over 9 bases. The CDR3 has 13 residues. The germline V gene has CDR1 SQVTM and CDR2 ANQGSEA. With V trimmed by 5 bases and J by 2 bases, 4 bases remained unmatched. In nucleotides, the CDR3 is TGCAGCGTTCGGACTAGCGAGACCTACGAGCAGTACTTC. Encoded protein: CSVRTSETYEQYF.

This chain uses TRBV20-1 with TRBJ2-5; 8 bases map to TRBD1. Per the germline V gene, CDR1 is DFQATT and CDR2 is SNEGSKA (reference sequence). This CDR3 is built from 13 residues. V dropped 5 bases and J dropped 5; count of bases not matched to a gene: 7. CDR3: CSAVRGLHETQYF. Here the CDR3 DNA reads TGCAGTGCTGTCAGGGGGCTTCACGAGACCCAGTACTTC.

This clonotype was detected many times. The chain combines TRBV7-9 with TRBJ1-5; D unclear. Germline CDR1 reads SEHNR; CDR2 reads FQNEAQ (reference sequence). The germline V and J ends were trimmed by 3 bases and 0 bases, with 6 bases remaining between them. This CDR3 is 14 amino acids long. The CDR3 DNA sequence: TGTGCCAGCAGCTTTTCCGATAGCAATCAGCCCCAGCATTTT. Residues: CASSFSDSNQPQHF. The full variable domain, its missing parts supplied by reference TRBV7-9 and TRBJ1-5, is DTGVSQNPRHKITKRGQNVTFRCDPISEHNRLYWYRQTLGQGPEFLTYFQNEAQLEKSRLLSDRFSAERPKGSFSTLEIQRTEQGDSAMYLCASSFSDSNQPQHFGDGTRLSIL.

This clonotype was counted between two and nine times. The chain couples TRBV7-9 to TRBJ1-1, with D tentatively TRBD1 (5 bases). The germline gives CDR1 SEHNR, CDR2 FQNEAQ (reference sequence). This CDR3 is built from 15 residues. The V end lost 3 bases, the J end lost 1 base, and 12 bases lay between the germline ends. The CDR3 region is CASSLAGRTNTEAFF. The CDR3 region has the DNA TGTGCCAGCAGCTTGGCGGGACGGACGAACACTGAAGCTTTCTTT.

The V call is TRBV9, the J call TRBJ1-1; 9 bases are a match to TRBD1. CDR1 and CDR2 (germline): SGDLS, YYNGEE. The CDR3 runs 14 residues. V was pared by 4 bases and J by 6 bases, with 7 bases of the junction left unmatched. The CDR3 loop reads CASSTGQGRPEAFF. The CDR3 nucleotides read TGTGCCAGCAGCACAGGACAGGGGAGGCCTGAAGCTTTCTTT.

As for this clonotype: Compared with germline, one end of the junction differs, possibly owing to a read error. This chain connects TRBV5-1 to TRBJ1-2, with D uncertain. Germline V gene sequence: CDR1 SGHRS, CDR2 YFSETQ. CDR3 length: 13 amino acids. CDR3 region: CASSPRGRYGYTF. The CDR3 DNA reads TGTGCCAGCAGTCCCCGTGGCCGCTATGGCTACACCTTC.

The chain links TRBV7-2 to TRBJ1-3; no definite D call. The germline V gene has CDR1 SGHTA and CDR2 FQGNSA. CDR3 length: 11 amino acids. V shed 5 bases and J shed 10 bases, with 9 bases lying between them. The CDR3 loop reads CASSDTGTIYF. CDR3 DNA sequence: TGTGCCAGCAGCGACACCGGGACCATATATTTT.

J is TRBJ2-7 and V is TRBV7-2, with D tentatively TRBD1 (5 bases). V gave up 5 bases and J gave up 2 bases, with 19 bases separating them. From germline, CDR1 is SGHTA and CDR2 FQGNSA. There are 16 residues in the CDR3. The CDR3 DNA reads TGTGCCAGCAGCCCTTTGGACATTTTAACTACCTACGAGCAGTACTTC. This gives the protein CASSPLDILTTYEQYF.

For this clonotype: Being one base from a much bigger clone, this may be a read error. The chain employs TRBV2 and TRBJ2-5, with D perhaps TRBD2 (5 bases). CDR1 is SNHLY and CDR2 is FYNNEI in the germline V gene. The CDR3 sequence is 17 residues long. V lost 4 bases to trimming and J lost 4 bases, with 22 bases between them. CDR3 region: CASSGRTREGGGETQYF. CDR3 DNA: TGTGCCAGCAGTGGACGTACACGGGAAGGAGGCGGAGAGACCCAGTACTTC.

V usage is TRBV9 and J usage is TRBJ1-1; D call uncertain. Trimming took off 4 bases at V and 0 bases at J, with 16 bases between the two ends. This CDR3 has 16 residues. CDR1 is SGDLS, CDR2 YYNGEE, per germline. CDR3 region: CASSPLEVRLNTEAFF. Here the CDR3 DNA reads TGTGCCAGCAGCCCCCTAGAGGTTAGGCTGAACACTGAAGCTTTCTTT.

V and J are TRBV9 and TRBJ2-2; D unresolved. The V end was cut by 0 bases, the J end by 4 bases, with 4 bases between. Looked up from germline, CDR1 is SGDLS and CDR2 is YYNGEE. This CDR3 region has 13 residues. CDR3 sequence reads: CASSVVVTGELFF. CDR3 nucleotides: TGTGCCAGCAGCGTAGTAGTCACCGGGGAGCTGTTTTTT. The variable domain in full, with the rest retrieved from reference TRBV9 and TRBJ2-2, is DSGVTQTPKHLITATGQRVTLRCSPRSGDLSVYWYQQSLDQGLQFLIQYYNGEERAKGNILERFSAQQFPDLHSELNLSSLELGDSALYFCASSVVVTGELFFGEGSRLTVL.

The chain combines TRBV19 with TRBJ1-5, with D possibly being TRBD1 (5 bases). This CDR3 spans 15 amino acids. V lost 1 base, J lost 6 bases, and 13 bases lay in between. CDR1 is LNHDA, CDR2 SQIVND, per germline (reference sequence). The CDR3 DNA is TGTGCCAGTAGTATAGGATTGGCTGGGGGTCAGCCCCAGCATTTT. Its protein is CASSIGLAGGQPQHF.

The V and J genes are TRBV6-1 and TRBJ2-6; D might be TRBD1 or TRBD2, each matching 6 bases. The ends were cut back, 6 bases at V and 6 bases at J, with 15 bases in the middle. CDR1 MNHNS and CDR2 SASEGT come from the germline V gene. This CDR3 spans 15 amino acids. The CDR3, as DNA: TGTGCCAGCAGCCAAGGGGGGCTAGCGGCCAACGTCCTGACTTTC. Its translation: CASSQGGLAANVLTF.

This sequence joins TRBV2 and TRBJ1-2; D uncertain. The CDR3 consists of 12 residues. The germline V gene has CDR1 SNHLY and CDR2 FYNNEI. Trimming removed 5 bases from V and 7 bases from J, with 11 bases in between. The CDR3 is CASSKTLGGYTF. The CDR3 DNA follows: TGTGCCAGCAGTAAGACATTGGGTGGCTACACCTTC.

The gene calls are TRBV6-9 and TRBJ1-1; D may be TRBD1 (5 bases). The CDR3 is 14 residues long. Germline CDR1 and CDR2: MNHGY and SVAAGI. V was pared by 2 bases and J by 5 bases, with 12 bases between. Written as DNA, the CDR3 is TGTGCCAGCAGTTATGGCAAGTGGGGGACTGAAGCTTTCTTT. Amino acids: CASSYGKWGTEAFF.